The next 15 T cell receptor beta chains were all read from a single sample in a study of blood T cell repertoires in COVID-19. Here immunoSEQ multiplex PCR was the method, and the copy in TCRdb shows in-frame clones only, minus some. The sample gives under 300,000 clones, almost 85% of which show up once; 15% is in the top ten. Sequencing was carried out using PBMCs or T cells enriched from blood (not recorded which). These receptors were obtained from a middle-aged man who had recovered from COVID-19.

Only one count was recorded for this clone. The rearrangement uses TRBV2 and TRBJ2-5; the D is unclear. V lost 6 bases and J 4 bases, leaving 9 bases between the germline ends. CDR1 is SNHLY, CDR2 FYNNEI, per germline. CDR3 size: 12 residues. The CDR3 is CASSASPETQYF. CDR3 nucleotide sequence: TGTGCCAGCAGCGCCAGTCCAGAGACCCAGTACTTC.

This clone was seen once. The V call is TRBV6-5, the J call TRBJ2-3, with 10 bases that match TRBD1. V gave up 0 bases and J gave up 3 bases; unmatched junction bases: 3. The CDR3 extends over 16 amino acids. Germline V gene lookup returns CDR1 MNHEY and CDR2 SVGAGI. Written as DNA, the CDR3 is TGTGCCAGCAGTTACTCGGCGGGACAGGGGACAGATACGCAGTATTTT. It encodes CASSYSAGQGTDTQYF.

This clone has just one count. This chain uses TRBV28 with TRBJ2-2, with D maybe TRBD2 (6 bases). This CDR3 is built from 14 residues. Trimming left V 9 bases short and J 9 bases short, with 20 bases between. The germline gives CDR1 MDHEN, CDR2 SYDVKM. The CDR3 here is CASQMAGPVRELFF. The DNA of the CDR3 is TGTGCCAGTCAAATGGCGGGACCCGTTCGGGAGCTGTTTTTT.

The V call is TRBV24-1, the J call TRBJ2-2, with D unresolved. CDR1 is KGHDR and CDR2 is SFDVKD in the germline V gene. V lost 12 bases, J lost 3 bases, and 13 bases lay in between. CDR3 length: 13 residues. This chain's CDR3 is CAASDTYTGELFF. CDR3 in DNA: TGTGCCGCCTCCGACACTTACACCGGGGAGCTGTTTTTT.

The gene calls are TRBV6-5 and TRBJ2-3; 9 positions agree with TRBD1. The CDR3 runs to 12 residues. Germline V gene sequence: CDR1 MNHEY, CDR2 SVGAGI. The V segment lost 6 bases and the J segment 8 bases; nucleotides outside the gene matches: 3. CDR3: CASRSQGATQYF. The CDR3, as DNA: TGTGCCAGCAGGTCACAGGGGGCTACGCAGTATTTT.

This chain links TRBV21-1 with TRBJ1-2. TRBV21-1 is annotated as a pseudogene. The CDR3 has 10 residues. CDR3 bases: TGCGGGGGGGAGGCCTATGGCTACACCTTC. Translated: CGGEAYGYTF.

V gene TRBV9 combines with J gene TRBJ1-2; a possible D gene is TRBD1 (6 bases). The V gene lost 4 bases and the J gene lost 2 bases, with 12 bases spanning the gap. This CDR3 has 14 residues. The V gene's germline CDR1 is SGDLS and CDR2 YYNGEE. DNA for the CDR3: TGTGCCAGCAGCCCAGGACAGCCGAACTATGGCTACACCTTC. Translating gives CASSPGQPNYGYTF.

The CDR3 nucleotides are TGCGCCAGCACCGTCTTGGGGACAGTTTCAAACACCGGGGAGCTGTTTTTT. Protein product: CASTVLGTVSNTGELFF. The rearrangement joins TRBV5-1 to TRBJ2-2; 7 bases map to TRBD1. J gave up 2 bases and V 6 bases, and 13 bases lay outside the gene matches. The CDR3 runs 17 residues. Germline V gene lookup returns CDR1 SGHRS and CDR2 YFSETQ.

V gene TRBV29-1 combines with J gene TRBJ2-3; weak D call: TRBD2 (6 bases). V dropped 7 bases and J dropped 2 bases, with 19 bases sitting between them. CDR3 length: 15 residues. Germline CDR1 and CDR2: SQVTM and ANQGSEA. The CDR3 nucleotides are TGCAGCGGAAATGGTGTGGAGGGTCTCACAGATACGCAGTATTTT. This encodes CSGNGVEGLTDTQYF.

The genes are TRBV6-5 and TRBJ2-3, with 9 bases identical to TRBD2. The V gene's germline CDR1 is MNHEY and CDR2 SVGAGI. The CDR3 covers 14 residues. V lost 2 bases to trimming and J lost 7 bases; unmatched junction nucleotides: 4. CDR3 coding DNA: TGTGCCAGCAGTTACGGACTAGCGACAAATACGCAGTATTTT. This codes for CASSYGLATNTQYF.

V and J are TRBV3-1 (or the pseudogene TRBV3-2) and TRBJ1-2; TRBD1 matches at 9 bases. The junction had 8 bases not matched to a gene; V was cut back by 7 bases and J by 2 bases. Germline V gene lookup returns CDR1 LGHDT and CDR2 YNNKEL (reference sequence). This CDR3 contains 15 residues. The CDR3 bases are TGTGCCAGCACCACCTGGACAGGGGCGAACTATGGCTACACCTTC. As protein: CASTTWTGANYGYTF.

This rearrangement joins TRBV5-4 to TRBJ1-2, with a possible D match to TRBD1 (6 bases). Per germline, CDR1 SGHNT and CDR2 YYREEE (reference sequence). There are 15 residues in the CDR3. Trimming removed 4 bases at V and 2 bases at J, with 15 bases between. CDR3 region: CASSPGQRPNYGYTF. The CDR3 nucleotides read TGTGCCAGCAGCCCAGGACAGCGCCCGAACTATGGCTACACCTTC.

V is TRBV7-9 and J is TRBJ1-5; weak D call: TRBD1 (6 bases). Trimming pared 5 bases from V and 0 bases from J, leaving 11 bases between. The CDR3 length is 15 residues. Germline CDR1 is SEHNR and CDR2 is FQNEAQ (reference sequence). In DNA form, the CDR3 reads TGTGCCAGCAGCACCGGGACAAATAGCAATCAGCCCCAGCATTTT. Its translation is CASSTGTNSNQPQHF.

V and J are TRBV9 and TRBJ1-5; no definite D call. CDR3 length: 14 amino acids. Germline V gives CDR1 SGDLS, CDR2 YYNGEE. V lost 3 bases and J 5 bases, leaving 12 bases between the germline ends. This CDR3 reads CASSASTGYQPQHF. CDR3 DNA: TGTGCCAGCAGCGCGTCCACCGGGTATCAGCCCCAGCATTTT. The variable domain in full, completed from reference TRBV9 and TRBJ1-5, reads DSGVTQTPKHLITATGQRVTLRCSPRSGDLSVYWYQQSLDQGLQFLIQYYNGEERAKGNILERFSAQQFPDLHSELNLSSLELGDSALYFCASSASTGYQPQHFGDGTRLSIL.

The CDR3 sequence: CASSFFGQPQHF. CDR3 bases: TGTGCCAGCAGCTTCTTCGGGCAGCCCCAGCATTTT. The rearrangement joins TRBV7-2 to TRBJ1-5, with D hard to call. The germline V gene encodes CDR1 SGHTA and CDR2 FQGNSA. V was shortened by 3 bases and J by 7 bases, with 7 bases between the two germline ends. The CDR3 is 12 amino acids. Filled out from reference TRBV7-2 and TRBJ1-5, the complete variable domain reads GAGVSQSPSNKVTEKGKDVELRCDPISGHTALYWYRQSLGQGLEFLIYFQGNSAPDKSGLPSDRFSAERTGGSVSTLTIQRTQQEDSAVYLCASSFFGQPQHFGDGTRLSIL.